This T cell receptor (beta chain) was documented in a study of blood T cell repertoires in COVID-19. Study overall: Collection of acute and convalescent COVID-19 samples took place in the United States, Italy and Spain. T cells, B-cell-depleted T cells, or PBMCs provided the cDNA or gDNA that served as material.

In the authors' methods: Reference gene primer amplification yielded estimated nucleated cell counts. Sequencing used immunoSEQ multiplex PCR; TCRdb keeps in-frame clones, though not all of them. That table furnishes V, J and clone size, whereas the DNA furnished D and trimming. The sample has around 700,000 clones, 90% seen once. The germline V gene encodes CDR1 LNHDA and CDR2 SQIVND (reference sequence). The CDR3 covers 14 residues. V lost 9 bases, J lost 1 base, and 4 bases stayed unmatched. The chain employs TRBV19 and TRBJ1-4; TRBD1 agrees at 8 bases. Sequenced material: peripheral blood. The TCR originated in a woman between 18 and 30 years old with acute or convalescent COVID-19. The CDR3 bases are TGTGCCAGCCACAGGGGGGGAACTAATGAAAAACTGTTTTTT. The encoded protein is CASHRGGTNEKLFF.